This is a list of T cell receptor beta chains from one sample in a study of T cell repertoires in cytomegalovirus infection. TCRdb passed the reads through MiXCR, listing each CDR3 protein once. The table records more than 85,000 distinct CDR3 sequences, about 17% of them present only once. Specimen: PBMCs. These receptors were obtained from a human donor in good health (CMV status not recorded). Some clones in this sample may be carry-over from other donors' samples. CDR3s include the opening cysteine and the closing phenylalanine or tryptophan. Fields, in order: V gene, J gene, D gene, clone size, CDR3 protein. A D gene is named only where the DNA matches it firmly. Not every row has a clone size; where given, it reads once, few, many or a size class.

V gene: TRBV28
J gene: TRBJ2-5
D gene: TRBD1
clone size: -
CDR3 protein: CASSLLGQAYQETQYF

V gene: TRBV19
J gene: TRBJ2-1
D gene: -
clone size: -
CDR3 protein: CASSRASPKISANEQFF

V gene: TRBV19
J gene: TRBJ2-1
D gene: TRBD2
clone size: few
CDR3 protein: CASGGLAGGSYNEQFF

V gene: TRBV7-2
J gene: TRBJ1-4
D gene: -
clone size: many
CDR3 protein: CASSPRGYLKLFF

V gene: TRBV7-2
J gene: TRBJ1-4
D gene: -
clone size: few
CDR3 protein: CASSLLGGGNEKLFF

V gene: TRBV7-9
J gene: TRBJ1-1
D gene: -
clone size: many
CDR3 protein: CASSLVENTEAFF

V gene: TRBV5-6
J gene: TRBJ2-3
D gene: -
clone size: -
CDR3 protein: CASSLRDPTNTQYF

V gene: TRBV5-4
J gene: TRBJ2-7
D gene: -
clone size: few
CDR3 protein: CASSLLRGSYEQYF

V gene: TRBV7-2
J gene: TRBJ2-1
D gene: TRBD1
clone size: many
CDR3 protein: CASSLVAGQGVSEQFF

V gene: TRBV7-9
J gene: TRBJ2-1
D gene: -
clone size: many
CDR3 protein: CASRLQPIGTLGNEQFF

V gene: TRBV7-2
J gene: TRBJ2-5
D gene: -
clone size: many
CDR3 protein: CASSPDRYQETQYF

V gene: TRBV5-4
J gene: TRBJ2-7
D gene: -
clone size: few
CDR3 protein: CASSLTRQKGYEQYF

V gene: TRBV15
J gene: TRBJ1-4
D gene: -
clone size: many
CDR3 protein: CATSRDMGVTNEKLFF

V gene: TRBV6-1
J gene: TRBJ2-1
D gene: TRBD2
clone size: -
CDR3 protein: CASGGRLLAGANEQFF

V gene: TRBV10-3
J gene: TRBJ1-4
D gene: -
clone size: few
CDR3 protein: CAVSGDVNEKLFF

V gene: TRBV5-1
J gene: TRBJ2-7
D gene: TRBD1
clone size: few
CDR3 protein: CASRHRGRLDEQYF

V gene: TRBV7-2
J gene: TRBJ2-1
D gene: -
clone size: many
CDR3 protein: CASSLGHGTYNEQFF

V gene: TRBV7-2
J gene: TRBJ2-1
D gene: -
clone size: -
CDR3 protein: CASSLGGVYNEQFF

V gene: TRBV10-3
J gene: TRBJ1-3
D gene: -
clone size: few
CDR3 protein: CAISEGSSGNTIYF

V gene: TRBV4-2
J gene: TRBJ1-4
D gene: -
clone size: many
CDR3 protein: CASSQGRGTDEKLFF

V gene: TRBV7-2
J gene: TRBJ1-6
D gene: -
clone size: -
CDR3 protein: CASSLPLQDSPLHF

V gene: TRBV5-1
J gene: TRBJ2-7
D gene: TRBD1
clone size: few
CDR3 protein: CASSETGTGTYEQYF

V gene: TRBV7-2
J gene: TRBJ2-7
D gene: -
clone size: many
CDR3 protein: CASSLVGYGTYEQYF

V gene: TRBV7-6
J gene: TRBJ1-1
D gene: -
clone size: many
CDR3 protein: CASSLKQGVNTEAFF

V gene: TRBV12-3/TRBV12-4
J gene: TRBJ2-1
D gene: TRBD2
clone size: few
CDR3 protein: CASSGTSGGNEQFF

V gene: TRBV5-1
J gene: TRBJ2-3
D gene: TRBD2
clone size: few
CDR3 protein: CASSASGSGTDTQYF

V gene: TRBV7-9
J gene: TRBJ1-2
D gene: -
clone size: -
CDR3 protein: CASNRGGADYGYTF

V gene: TRBV28
J gene: TRBJ2-1
D gene: -
clone size: many
CDR3 protein: CASTPQGLYNEQFF

V gene: TRBV7-2
J gene: TRBJ2-5
D gene: -
clone size: -
CDR3 protein: CASSLSVNQETRYF

V gene: TRBV5-1
J gene: TRBJ2-3
D gene: -
clone size: -
CDR3 protein: CASSLTGPGTDTQYF

V gene: TRBV5-5
J gene: TRBJ1-2
D gene: TRBD1
clone size: -
CDR3 protein: CASSLSGTGDHYGYTF

V gene: TRBV30
J gene: TRBJ2-4
D gene: TRBD1
clone size: few
CDR3 protein: CAWSSTGGHHIQYF

V gene: TRBV20-1
J gene: TRBJ2-5
D gene: TRBD2
clone size: many
CDR3 protein: CSALLAGGPRETQYF

V gene: TRBV7-3
J gene: TRBJ1-1
D gene: -
clone size: many
CDR3 protein: CASSLFENTEAFF

V gene: TRBV24-1
J gene: TRBJ2-3
D gene: -
clone size: few
CDR3 protein: CATSESPNGDTQYF

V gene: TRBV7-2
J gene: TRBJ2-7
D gene: TRBD2
clone size: -
CDR3 protein: CASSERGAGRSYEQHF

V gene: TRBV5-4
J gene: TRBJ2-7
D gene: TRBD1
clone size: -
CDR3 protein: CASSSQLNRDRGEQYF

V gene: TRBV5-1
J gene: TRBJ1-4
D gene: TRBD1
clone size: few
CDR3 protein: CASSGGQGSLTNEKLFF

V gene: TRBV4-1
J gene: TRBJ1-1
D gene: -
clone size: few
CDR3 protein: CASSPGGHSGRDTEAFF

V gene: TRBV7-9
J gene: TRBJ1-4
D gene: -
clone size: -
CDR3 protein: CASSLGANEKLFF

V gene: TRBV5-1
J gene: TRBJ2-1
D gene: TRBD1
clone size: few
CDR3 protein: CASSPGTGRNEQFF

V gene: TRBV7-6
J gene: TRBJ1-5
D gene: TRBD1
clone size: many
CDR3 protein: CASGRDSDNQPQHF

V gene: TRBV12-3/TRBV12-4
J gene: TRBJ1-2
D gene: -
clone size: few
CDR3 protein: CASSSGLSYGYTF

V gene: TRBV10-3
J gene: TRBJ1-5
D gene: -
clone size: few
CDR3 protein: CAIRDSDGPQHF

V gene: TRBV7-6
J gene: TRBJ2-7
D gene: TRBD1
clone size: many
CDR3 protein: CASSLGTGGAYEQYF

V gene: TRBV29-1
J gene: TRBJ2-7
D gene: -
clone size: -
CDR3 protein: CSVDDRTSYEQYF

V gene: TRBV2
J gene: TRBJ2-5
D gene: -
clone size: -
CDR3 protein: CASSYDRIQETQYF

V gene: TRBV19
J gene: TRBJ2-7
D gene: -
clone size: few
CDR3 protein: CASNGAARGSYEQYF

V gene: TRBV10-3
J gene: TRBJ2-1
D gene: TRBD2
clone size: many
CDR3 protein: CASKGTSGEDEQFF

V gene: TRBV28
J gene: TRBJ1-5
D gene: -
clone size: -
CDR3 protein: CASSSWDQPQHF

V gene: TRBV6-5
J gene: TRBJ2-7
D gene: -
clone size: few
CDR3 protein: CASSYTASYEQYF

V gene: TRBV3-1
J gene: TRBJ2-4
D gene: -
clone size: -
CDR3 protein: CASSLRQPAKNIQYF

V gene: TRBV12-3/TRBV12-4
J gene: TRBJ2-7
D gene: -
clone size: many
CDR3 protein: CASSLTGEQYF